This T cell receptor beta chain was identified during a study of cytomegalovirus exposure and HLA in healthy donors. This CDR3 is built from 17 residues. V was clipped by 0 bases and J by 4 bases; unmatched bases: 11. Germline loops: CDR1 SGDLS, CDR2 YYNGEE. About this clone: Its specificity is unknown.

Use of 60 Vbeta and 13 Jbeta primers characterized the PCR. The protocol was immunoSEQ multiplex PCR, while the TCRdb copy is restricted to in-frame clones and leaves out a portion. This table has about 93,000 clones, just over 75% appearing once. Points from the study as a whole: As a later analysis revealed, most CMV-associated TCR beta chains appeared HLA-restricted. The study recorded more than 150 TCR beta chains that were cytomegalovirus-associated.

The source of this sequence is a man aged 30 to 39 in good health and CMV-seronegative. What was sequenced was PBMCs. This chain joins TRBV9 and TRBJ2-7; TRBD2 matches at 9 bases. In DNA form, the CDR3 reads TGTGCCAGCAGCGTAGCACCGACTAGCGGACAGACTTACGAGCAGTACTTC. Translation: CASSVAPTSGQTYEQYF.